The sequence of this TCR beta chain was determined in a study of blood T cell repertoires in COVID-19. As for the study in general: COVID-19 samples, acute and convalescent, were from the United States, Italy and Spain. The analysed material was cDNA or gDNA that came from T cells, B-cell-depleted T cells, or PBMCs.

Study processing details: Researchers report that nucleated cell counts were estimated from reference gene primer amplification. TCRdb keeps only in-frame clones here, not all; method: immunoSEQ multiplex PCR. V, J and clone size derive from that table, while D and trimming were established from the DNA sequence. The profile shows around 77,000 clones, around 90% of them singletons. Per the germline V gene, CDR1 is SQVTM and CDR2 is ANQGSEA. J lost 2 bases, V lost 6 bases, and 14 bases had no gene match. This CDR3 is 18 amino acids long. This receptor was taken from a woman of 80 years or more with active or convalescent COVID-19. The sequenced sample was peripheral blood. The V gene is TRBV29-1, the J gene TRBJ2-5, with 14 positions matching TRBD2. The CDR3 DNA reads TGCAGCGTCGCTGTGGGACTAGCGGGGGAGTCGCCTCAAGAGACCCAGTACTTC. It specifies CSVAVGLAGESPQETQYF.